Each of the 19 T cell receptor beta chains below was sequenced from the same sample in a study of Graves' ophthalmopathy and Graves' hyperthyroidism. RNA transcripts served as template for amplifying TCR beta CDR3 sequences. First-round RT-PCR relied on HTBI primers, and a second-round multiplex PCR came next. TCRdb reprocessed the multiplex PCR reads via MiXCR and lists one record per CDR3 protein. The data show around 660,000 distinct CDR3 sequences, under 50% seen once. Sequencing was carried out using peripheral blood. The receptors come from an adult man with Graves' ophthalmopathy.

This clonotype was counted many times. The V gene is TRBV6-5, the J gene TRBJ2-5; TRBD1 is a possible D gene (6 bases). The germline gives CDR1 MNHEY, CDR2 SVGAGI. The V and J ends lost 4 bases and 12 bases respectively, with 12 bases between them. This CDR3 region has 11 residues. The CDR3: CASSFDRREYF. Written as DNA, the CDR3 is TGTGCCAGCAGTTTTGACAGGCGGGAGTACTTC.

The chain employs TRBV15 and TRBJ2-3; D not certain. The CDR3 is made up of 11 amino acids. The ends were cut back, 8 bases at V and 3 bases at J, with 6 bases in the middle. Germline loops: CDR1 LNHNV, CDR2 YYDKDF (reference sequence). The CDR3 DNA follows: TGTGCCACCGGCGGAACAGATACGCAGTATTTT. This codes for CATGGTDTQYF.

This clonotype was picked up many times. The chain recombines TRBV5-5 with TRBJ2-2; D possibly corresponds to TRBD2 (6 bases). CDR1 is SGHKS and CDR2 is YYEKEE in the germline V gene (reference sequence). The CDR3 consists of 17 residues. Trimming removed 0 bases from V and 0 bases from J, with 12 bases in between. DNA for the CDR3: TGTGCCAGCAGCTTGGCGGGAGCGCTTGCGAACACCGGGGAGCTGTTTTTT. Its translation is CASSLAGALANTGELFF.

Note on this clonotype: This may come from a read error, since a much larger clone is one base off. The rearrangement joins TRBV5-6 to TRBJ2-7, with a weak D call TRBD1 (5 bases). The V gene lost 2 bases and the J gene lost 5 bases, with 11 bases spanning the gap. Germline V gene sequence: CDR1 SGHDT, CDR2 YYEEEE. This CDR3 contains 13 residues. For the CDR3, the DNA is TGTGCCAGCAGCTTAGGTCCAGGGAACGAGCAGTACTTC. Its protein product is CASSLGPGNEQYF. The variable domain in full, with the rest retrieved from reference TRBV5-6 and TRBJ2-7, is DAGVTQSPTHLIKTRGQQVTLRCSPKSGHDTVSWYQQALGQGPQFIFQYYEEEERQRGNFPDRFSGHQFPNYSSELNVNALLLGDSALYLCASSLGPGNEQYFGPGTRLTVT.

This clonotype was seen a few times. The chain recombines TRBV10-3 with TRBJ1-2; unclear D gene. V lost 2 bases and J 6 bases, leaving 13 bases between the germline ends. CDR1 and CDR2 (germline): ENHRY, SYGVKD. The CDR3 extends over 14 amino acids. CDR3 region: CAISERRGGHGYTF. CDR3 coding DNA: TGTGCCATCAGTGAGAGGCGGGGAGGGCATGGCTACACCTTC.

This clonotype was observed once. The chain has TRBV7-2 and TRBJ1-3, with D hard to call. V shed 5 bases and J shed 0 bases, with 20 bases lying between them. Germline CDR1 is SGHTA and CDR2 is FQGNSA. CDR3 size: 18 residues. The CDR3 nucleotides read TGTGCCAGCAGCCAAGTTCACGGGGTCGGTTCCTCTGGAAACACCATATATTTT. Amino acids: CASSQVHGVGSSGNTIYF.

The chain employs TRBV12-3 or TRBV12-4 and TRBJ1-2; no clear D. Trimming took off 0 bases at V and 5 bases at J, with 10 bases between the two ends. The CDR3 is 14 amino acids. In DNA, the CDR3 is TGTGCCAGCAGTTTAGCAGGGTTTCAGTATGGCTACACCTTC. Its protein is CASSLAGFQYGYTF.

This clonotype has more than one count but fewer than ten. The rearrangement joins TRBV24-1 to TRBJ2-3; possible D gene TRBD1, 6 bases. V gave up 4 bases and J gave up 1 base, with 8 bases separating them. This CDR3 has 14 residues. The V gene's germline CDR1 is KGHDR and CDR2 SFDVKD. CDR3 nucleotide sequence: TGTGCCACCAGTGAGGCAGGGGGCACAGATACGCAGTATTTT. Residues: CATSEAGGTDTQYF.

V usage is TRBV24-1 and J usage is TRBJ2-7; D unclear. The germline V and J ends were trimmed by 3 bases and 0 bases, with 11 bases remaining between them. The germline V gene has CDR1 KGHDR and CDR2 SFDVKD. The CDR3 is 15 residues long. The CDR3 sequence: CATSDARVDSYEQYF. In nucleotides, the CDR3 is TGTGCCACCAGTGATGCCCGTGTAGACTCCTACGAGCAGTACTTC.

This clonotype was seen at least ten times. The CDR3 sequence is CASSASSGTGARSQYF. The DNA for the CDR3 is TGCGCCAGCAGCGCTTCGTCCGGGACAGGGGCCCGTTCCCAGTACTTC. This chain uses TRBV5-1 with TRBJ2-5; the match to TRBD1 covers 10 bases. V dropped 4 bases and J dropped 9; count of bases not matched to a gene: 15. CDR3 length: 16 amino acids. Per the germline V gene, CDR1 is SGHRS and CDR2 is YFSETQ.

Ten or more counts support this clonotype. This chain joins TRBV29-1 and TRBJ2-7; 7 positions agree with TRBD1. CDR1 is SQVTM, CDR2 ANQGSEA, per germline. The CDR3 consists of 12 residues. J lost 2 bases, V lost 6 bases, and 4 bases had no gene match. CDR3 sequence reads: CSVRTGAYEQYF. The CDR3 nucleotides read TGCAGCGTGAGGACAGGAGCCTACGAGCAGTACTTC.

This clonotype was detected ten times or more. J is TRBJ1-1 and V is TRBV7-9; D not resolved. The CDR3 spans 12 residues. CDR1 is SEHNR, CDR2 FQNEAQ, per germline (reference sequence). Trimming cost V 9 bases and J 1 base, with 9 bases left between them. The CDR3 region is CASVGWNTEAFF. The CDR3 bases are TGTGCCAGTGTCGGTTGGAACACTGAAGCTTTCTTT.

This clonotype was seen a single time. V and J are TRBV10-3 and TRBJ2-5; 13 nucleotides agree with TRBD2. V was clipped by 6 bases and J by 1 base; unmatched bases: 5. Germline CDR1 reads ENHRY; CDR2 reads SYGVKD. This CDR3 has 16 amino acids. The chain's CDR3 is CAISGLAGEPQETQYF. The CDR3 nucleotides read TGTGCCATCAGCGGACTAGCGGGGGAACCCCAAGAGACCCAGTACTTC.

CDR3 sequence: CASSQAGRNQETQYF. DNA for the CDR3: TGTGCCAGCAGCCAGGCAGGGAGGAACCAAGAGACCCAGTACTTC. The chain combines TRBV5-6 with TRBJ2-5, with TRBD2 as a possible D gene (6 bases). CDR3 length: 15 amino acids. Germline loops: CDR1 SGHDT, CDR2 YYEEEE. The germline V and J ends were trimmed by 4 bases and 0 bases, with 13 bases remaining between them.

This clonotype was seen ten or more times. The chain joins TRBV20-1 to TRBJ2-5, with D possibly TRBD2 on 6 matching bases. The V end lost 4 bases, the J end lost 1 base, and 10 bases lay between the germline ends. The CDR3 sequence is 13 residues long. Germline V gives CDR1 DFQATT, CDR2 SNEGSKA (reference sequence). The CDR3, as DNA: TGCAGTGCTACTTCTAGCGCCCAAGAGACCCAGTACTTC. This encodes CSATSSAQETQYF.

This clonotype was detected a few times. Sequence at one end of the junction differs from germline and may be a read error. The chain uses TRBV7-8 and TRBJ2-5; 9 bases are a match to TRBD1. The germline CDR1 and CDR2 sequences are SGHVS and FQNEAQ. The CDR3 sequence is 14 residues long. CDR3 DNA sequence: TGTGCCAGCAGCTTAGAGCGGGAACAGGGGGCCCAGTATTTC. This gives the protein CASSLEREQGAQYF.

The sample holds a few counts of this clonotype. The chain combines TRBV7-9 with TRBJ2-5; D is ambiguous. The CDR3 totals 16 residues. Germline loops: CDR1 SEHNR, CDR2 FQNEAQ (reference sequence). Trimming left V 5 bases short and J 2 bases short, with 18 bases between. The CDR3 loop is CASSPDGRRLQETQYF. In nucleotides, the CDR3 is TGTGCCAGCAGCCCTGATGGACGGCGCCTACAAGAGACCCAGTACTTC. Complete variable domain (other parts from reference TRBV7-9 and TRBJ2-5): DTGVSQNPRHKITKRGQNVTFRCDPISEHNRLYWYRQTLGQGPEFLTYFQNEAQLEKSRLLSDRFSAERPKGSFSTLEIQRTEQGDSAMYLCASSPDGRRLQETQYFGPGTRLLVL.

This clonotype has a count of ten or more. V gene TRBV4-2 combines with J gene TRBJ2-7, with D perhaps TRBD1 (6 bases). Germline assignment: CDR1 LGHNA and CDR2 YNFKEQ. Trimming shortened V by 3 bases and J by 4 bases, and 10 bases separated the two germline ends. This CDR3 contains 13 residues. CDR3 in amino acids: CASSHPDSYEQYF. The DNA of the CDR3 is TGTGCCAGCAGCCATCCGGACAGTTACGAGCAGTACTTC.

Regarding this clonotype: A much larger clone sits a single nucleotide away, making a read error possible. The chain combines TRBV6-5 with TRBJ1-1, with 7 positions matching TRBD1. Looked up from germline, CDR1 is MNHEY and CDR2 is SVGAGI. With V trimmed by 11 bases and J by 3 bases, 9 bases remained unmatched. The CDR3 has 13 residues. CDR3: CASQTGLDTEAFF. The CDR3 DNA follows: TGTGCCTCACAGACAGGGCTGGACACTGAAGCTTTCTTT.